This TCR beta chain was documented in a study of T cells after yellow fever vaccination. TCRdb reanalysed the 5' RACE reads using MiXCR and keeps one entry per CDR3 protein. The sample holds 200,000 to 300,000 distinct CDR3 sequences; 10% to 15% are singletons and the top ten take 0.5% to 0.6%. The CDR3 runs 14 residues. The V segment lost 0 bases and the J segment 6 bases; nucleotides outside the gene matches: 3. Germline CDR1 and CDR2: SGHDT and YYEEEE. The table lists this clonotype with a few counts. The starting material was CD4+ T cells sorted from PBMCs, obtained 45 days after the yellow fever booster vaccination. The V and J genes are TRBV5-6 and TRBJ1-1; 9 bases align to TRBD1. The sequence came from a man under 40 who received the YFV17D yellow fever vaccine. The CDR3 bases are TGTGCCAGCAGCTTGGATTGGACAGGGGCTGAAGCTTTCTTT. It yields the protein CASSLDWTGAEAFF.